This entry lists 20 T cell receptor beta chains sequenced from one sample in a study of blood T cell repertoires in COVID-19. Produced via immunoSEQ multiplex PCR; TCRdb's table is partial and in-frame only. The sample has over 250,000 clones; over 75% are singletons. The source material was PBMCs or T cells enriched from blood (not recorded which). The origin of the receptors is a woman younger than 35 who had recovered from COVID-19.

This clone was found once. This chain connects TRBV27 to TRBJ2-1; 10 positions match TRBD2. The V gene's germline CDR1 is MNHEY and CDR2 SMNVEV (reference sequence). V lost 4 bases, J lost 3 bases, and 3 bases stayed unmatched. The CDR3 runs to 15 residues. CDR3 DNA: TGTGCCAGCAGTTATAGCGGGGGGAACTACAATGAGCAGTTCTTC. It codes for CASSYSGGNYNEQFF.

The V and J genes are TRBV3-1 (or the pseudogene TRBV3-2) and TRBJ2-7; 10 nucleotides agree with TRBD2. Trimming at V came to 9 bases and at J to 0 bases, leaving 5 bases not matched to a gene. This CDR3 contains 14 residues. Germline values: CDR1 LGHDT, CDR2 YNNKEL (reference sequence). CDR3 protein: CASSWTSGSYEQYF. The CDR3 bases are TGTGCCAGTAGTTGGACTAGCGGCTCCTACGAGCAGTACTTC.

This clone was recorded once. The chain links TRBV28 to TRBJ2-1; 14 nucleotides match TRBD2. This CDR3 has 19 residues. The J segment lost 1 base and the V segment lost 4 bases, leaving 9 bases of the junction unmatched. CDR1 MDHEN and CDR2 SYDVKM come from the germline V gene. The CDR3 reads CASSSPTSGGAGSYNEQFF. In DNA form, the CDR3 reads TGTGCCAGCAGTTCACCGACTAGCGGGGGGGCCGGGTCCTACAATGAGCAGTTCTTC.

The DNA of the CDR3 is TGTGCCAGCAGTTTACGACAGCCTAATTCACCCCTCCACTTT. Residues: CASSLRQPNSPLHF. This rearrangement joins TRBV28 to TRBJ1-6, with D possibly TRBD1 on 5 matching bases. The CDR3 is made up of 14 amino acids. V lost 2 bases and J lost 6, with 8 bases in between. Germline loops: CDR1 MDHEN, CDR2 SYDVKM.

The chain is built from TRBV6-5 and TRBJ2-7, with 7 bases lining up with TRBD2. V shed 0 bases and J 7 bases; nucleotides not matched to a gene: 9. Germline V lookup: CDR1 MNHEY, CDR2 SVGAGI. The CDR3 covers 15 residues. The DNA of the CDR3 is TGTGCCAGCAGTTACTCTCCGGGGGGTACGTGGGAGCAGTACTTC. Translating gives CASSYSPGGTWEQYF.

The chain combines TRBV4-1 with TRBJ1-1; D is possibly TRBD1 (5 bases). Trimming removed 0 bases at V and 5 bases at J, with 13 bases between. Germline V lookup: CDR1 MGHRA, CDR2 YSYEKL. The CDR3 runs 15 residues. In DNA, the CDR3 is TGCGCCAGCAGCCAAGATCGGGCAGGGAAGACTGAAGCTTTCTTT. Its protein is CASSQDRAGKTEAFF.

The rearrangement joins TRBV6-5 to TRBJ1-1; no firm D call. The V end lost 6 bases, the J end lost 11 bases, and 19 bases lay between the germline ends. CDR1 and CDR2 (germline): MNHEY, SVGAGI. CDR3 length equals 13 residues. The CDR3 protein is CASRLEDRAGAFF. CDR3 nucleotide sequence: TGTGCCAGCAGATTAGAAGACCGGGCGGGGGCTTTCTTT.

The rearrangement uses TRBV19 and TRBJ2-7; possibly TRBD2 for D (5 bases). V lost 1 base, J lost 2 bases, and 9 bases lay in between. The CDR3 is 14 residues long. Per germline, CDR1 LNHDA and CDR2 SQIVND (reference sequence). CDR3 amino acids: CASSIAGMAYEQYF. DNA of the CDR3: TGTGCCAGTAGTATAGCGGGGATGGCCTACGAGCAGTACTTC.

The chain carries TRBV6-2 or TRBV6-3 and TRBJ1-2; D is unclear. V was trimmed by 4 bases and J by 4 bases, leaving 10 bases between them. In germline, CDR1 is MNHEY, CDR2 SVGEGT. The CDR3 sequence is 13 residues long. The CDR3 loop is CASSFSGRYGYTF. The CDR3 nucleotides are TGTGCCAGCAGTTTTTCTGGGCGCTATGGCTACACCTTC.

The CDR3 DNA follows: TGCGCCAGCAGCCCCTCCACCTCGGGCTATGGCTACACCTTC. This codes for CASSPSTSGYGYTF. The chain recombines TRBV5-1 with TRBJ1-2, with unresolved D. The CDR3 is 14 amino acids. V lost 4 bases and J lost 4, with 14 bases in between. Germline V lookup: CDR1 SGHRS, CDR2 YFSETQ. Using reference TRBV5-1 and TRBJ1-2 for the parts outside the CDR3, the full variable domain is KAGVTQTPRYLIKTRGQQVTLSCSPISGHRSVSWYQQTPGQGLQFLFEYFSETQRNKGNFPGRFSGRQFSNSRSEMNVSTLELGDSALYLCASSPSTSGYGYTFGSGTRLTVV.

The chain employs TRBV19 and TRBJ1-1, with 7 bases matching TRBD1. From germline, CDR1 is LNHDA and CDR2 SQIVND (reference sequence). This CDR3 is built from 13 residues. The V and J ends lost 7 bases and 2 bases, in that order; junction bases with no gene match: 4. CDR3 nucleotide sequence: TGTGCCAGTAAGGACAGGTTTAACACTGAAGCTTTCTTT. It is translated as CASKDRFNTEAFF.

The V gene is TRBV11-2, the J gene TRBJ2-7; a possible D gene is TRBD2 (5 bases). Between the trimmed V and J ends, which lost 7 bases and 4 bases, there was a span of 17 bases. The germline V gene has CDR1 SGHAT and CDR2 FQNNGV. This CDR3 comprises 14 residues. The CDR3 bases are TGTGCCAGCAACCCCTCGGGGTATTGGTACGAGCAGTACTTC. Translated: CASNPSGYWYEQYF.

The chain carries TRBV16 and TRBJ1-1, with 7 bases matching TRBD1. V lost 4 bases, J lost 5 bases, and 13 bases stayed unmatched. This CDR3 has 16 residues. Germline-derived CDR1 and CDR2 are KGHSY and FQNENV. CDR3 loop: CASSRGQASKRTEAFF. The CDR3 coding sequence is TGTGCCAGCAGCCGAGGACAGGCTTCCAAGAGAACTGAAGCTTTCTTT. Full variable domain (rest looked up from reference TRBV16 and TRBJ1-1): GEEVAQTPKHLVRGEGQKAKLYCAPIKGHSYVFWYQQVLKNEFKFLISFQNENVFDETGMPKERFSAKCLPNSPCSLEIQATKLEDSAVYFCASSRGQASKRTEAFFGQGTRLTVV.

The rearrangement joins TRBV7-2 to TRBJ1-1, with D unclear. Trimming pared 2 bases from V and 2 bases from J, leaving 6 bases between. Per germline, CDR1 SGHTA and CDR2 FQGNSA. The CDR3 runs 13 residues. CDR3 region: CASSLQSNTEAFF. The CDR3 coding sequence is TGTGCCAGCAGCTTACAATCAAACACTGAAGCTTTCTTT.

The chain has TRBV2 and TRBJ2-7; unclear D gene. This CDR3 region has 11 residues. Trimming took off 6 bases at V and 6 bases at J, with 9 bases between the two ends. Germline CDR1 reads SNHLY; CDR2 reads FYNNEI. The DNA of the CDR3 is TGTGCCAGCAGGGAGATCGGCGAGCAGTACTTC. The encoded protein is CASREIGEQYF.

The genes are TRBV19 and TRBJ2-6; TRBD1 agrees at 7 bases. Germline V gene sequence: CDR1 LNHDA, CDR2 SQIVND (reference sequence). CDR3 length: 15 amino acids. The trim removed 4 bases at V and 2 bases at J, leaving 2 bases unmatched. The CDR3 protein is CASSKTGTGANVLTF. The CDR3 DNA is TGTGCCAGTAGTAAGACAGGGACTGGGGCCAACGTCCTGACTTTC. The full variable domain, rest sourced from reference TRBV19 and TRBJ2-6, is DGGITQSPKYLFRKEGQNVTLSCEQNLNHDAMYWYRQDPGQGLRLIYYSQIVNDFQKGDIAEGYSVSREKKESFPLTVTSAQKNPTAFYLCASSKTGTGANVLTFGAGSRLTVL.

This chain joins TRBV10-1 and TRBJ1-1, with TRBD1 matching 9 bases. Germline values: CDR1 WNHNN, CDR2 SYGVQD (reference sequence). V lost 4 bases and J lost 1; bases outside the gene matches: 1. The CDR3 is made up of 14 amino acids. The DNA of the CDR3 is TGCGCCAGCAGTGTGGGACAGGGGAACACTGAAGCTTTCTTT. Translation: CASSVGQGNTEAFF.

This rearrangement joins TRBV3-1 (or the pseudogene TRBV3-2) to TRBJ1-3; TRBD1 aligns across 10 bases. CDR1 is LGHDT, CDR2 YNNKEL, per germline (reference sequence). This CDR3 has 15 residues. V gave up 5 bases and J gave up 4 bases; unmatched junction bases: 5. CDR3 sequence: CASSVGQGSGNTIYF. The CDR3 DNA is TGTGCCAGCAGCGTGGGACAGGGGTCCGGAAACACCATATATTTT.

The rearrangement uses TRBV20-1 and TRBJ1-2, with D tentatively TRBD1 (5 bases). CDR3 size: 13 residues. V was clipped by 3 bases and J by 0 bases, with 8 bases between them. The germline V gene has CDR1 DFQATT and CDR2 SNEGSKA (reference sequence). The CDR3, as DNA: TGCAGTGCTAGTTGGGGCTCTAACTATGGCTACACCTTC. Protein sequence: CSASWGSNYGYTF.

The CDR3 bases are TGTGCCAGCAGATACCAGGGGGGCGCGGGTCAGCCCCAGCATTTT. It yields the protein CASRYQGGAGQPQHF. V is TRBV28 and J is TRBJ1-5; 7 nucleotides agree with TRBD1. The CDR3 contains 15 residues. J lost 6 bases, V lost 6 bases, and 11 bases had no gene match. The germline CDR1 and CDR2 sequences are MDHEN and SYDVKM.